This T cell receptor (beta chain) was obtained from a study of graft-versus-host responses after intestinal transplantation (dated by TCRdb to about 2021). Background on the whole study: The transplants that recipients received were multivisceral, liver-intestinal, or isolated intestinal. Every recipient was given anti-thymocyte globulin induction, followed by 2 to 4 years of maintenance tacrolimus and steroids. Bulk TCR-beta CDR3 sequencing was used to track graft-versus-host and host-versus-graft alloreactive T cell clones in the graft, circulation and bone marrow after intestinal transplantation. Alloreactive clones were identified by sequencing pre-transplant mixed lymphocyte reaction products and comparing these products with unstimulated pre-transplant donor and recipient T cells. A cohort of around 25 intestinal transplant recipients, including one retransplant, was enrolled, and a few patients lacking pretransplant specimens were excluded. A peak of at least 4% donor T cells among recipient peripheral blood mononuclear cells was the definition used for donor T cell macrochimerism. Rather than being sequenced by the commercial service, samples from three later patients were sequenced in-house on an Illumina MiSeq and processed with MiXCR.

Results and caveats for the whole study, not just this receptor: The conclusions were limited by the relatively low number and heterogeneity of the intestinal transplant patients. GvH clones turned up in recipient bone marrow, with some appearing earlier in ileal mucosa or blood, a pattern consistent with an intestinal mucosal origin. Peak levels of circulating GvH clones were associated with declines in HvG clones early after transplant. In the allografts of patients with donor T cell macrochimerism, GvH to HvG T cell clonal ratios were high.

Library method: the immunoSEQ multiplex PCR assay. In most patients, genomic DNA was isolated using the Qiagen DNeasy Blood and Tissue Kit and sent frozen to Adaptive Biotechnologies for TCR sequencing. High-throughput TCR-beta CDR3 sequencing of genomic DNA from most patients was performed by Adaptive Biotechnologies. Concerning the study's data processing: TCR sequencing data for 18 patients were retrieved from Adaptive's ImmunoSEQ software; a few other patients were processed with MiXCR and VDJtools. CD4 versus CD8 sorting errors were corrected by removing sequences found in both subsets at a frequency ratio below 5:1. CDR3 nucleotide sequences shared between donor and recipient were removed because the origin of such sequences could not be assigned. Alloreactive clones required at least 2-fold expansion over unstimulated cells and minimum CFSE-low frequency of 0.002% (template counts) or 0.001% (read counts). A clone was considered mappable if detected in the sequenced pre-transplant spleen, lymph node, or MLR CFSE-low populations of the donor or recipient. The cumulative frequency of alloreactive clones was calculated as a percentage of all sequences, weighted by copy number. Not all clones reach the TCRdb copy of this immuneACCESS table, which keeps in-frame sequences only. Checked studies attribute under half of the gap to unresolved V genes and leave the rest unexplained. V and J calls and clone size follow that table, whereas D and trimming were derived from the DNA. The sample includes 90,000 to 95,000 clones, with roughly nine tenths observed a single time. The ten largest clones add up to about 0.45% of the sample.

Cut back by 5 bases and 6 bases, the V and J ends lie 14 bases apart. The germline V gene encodes CDR1 MNHNY and CDR2 SVGAGI (reference sequence). From its cysteine to its phenylalanine, the CDR3 spans 14 amino acids. The kept DNA is CDR3 alone, 42 bases in frame from the first base. The sample's time point, from its label and the paper: cells obtained before transplantation from donor or recipient. CD3+CD4+ and CD3+CD8+ populations were FACS-sorted from unstimulated pre-transplant donor and recipient cells taken from spleen or lymph nodes. Of note for this clone: What antigen it recognizes has not been identified. Within one base of it there is no much larger clone, and no base qualities were kept.

Sequenced here: unstimulated CD8+ T cells sorted from spleen or lymph node cells, sampled before intestinal transplant. The origin of this receptor is a human donor who received an intestinal transplant. The rearrangement combines TRBV6-6 with TRBJ2-1; a weak D assignment points to TRBD2 (6 bases agree). The CDR3 protein sequence reads: CASSHPGVFNEQFF. Read as DNA, the sequence is TGTGCCAGCAGTCACCCGGGGGTCTTCAATGAGCAGTTCTTC.